The 15 T cell receptor beta chains below come from one sample, sequenced in a study of T cell repertoires in cytomegalovirus infection. MiXCR, applied by TCRdb to the reads, yields one record per CDR3 protein. The repertoire holds some 120,000 distinct CDR3 sequences, about 31% seen once, with 58% in the top ten. These receptors' targets are unknown. The sample in question was CD8+ T cells from cultured PBMCs, obtained from culture after CMV antigen stimulation. The receptors were gathered from a human donor in good health (CMV status not recorded). Some clones in this sample may be carry-over from other donors' samples.

This clonotype was seen only a few times. V is TRBV7-8 and J is TRBJ2-3, with D possibly being TRBD1 (6 bases). V lost 8 bases, J lost 2 bases, and 11 bases lay in between. The CDR3 runs 13 residues. Germline V gene sequence: CDR1 SGHVS, CDR2 FQNEAQ. The CDR3 coding sequence is TGTGCCAGCGGAAGGGGGACCACAGATACGCAGTATTTT. It is translated as CASGRGTTDTQYF.

This clonotype was seen ten or more times. The chain is built from TRBV7-8 and TRBJ2-7; possible D gene TRBD2, 5 bases. CDR1 SGHVS and CDR2 FQNEAQ come from the germline V gene. Between the trimmed V and J ends, which lost 4 bases and 0 bases, there was a span of 16 bases. The CDR3 has 16 amino acids. The CDR3 protein is CASSSAPGKSSYEQYF. For the CDR3, the DNA is TGTGCCAGCAGCTCTGCGCCGGGAAAAAGCTCCTACGAGCAGTACTTC.

This clonotype was counted between two and nine times. The chain uses TRBV4-1 and TRBJ2-2; D remains ambiguous. This CDR3 is 12 amino acids long. Germline V gene data show CDR1 as MGHRA and CDR2 as YSYEKL. The V end lost 3 bases, the J end lost 5 bases, and 4 bases lay between the germline ends. The CDR3 sequence: CASSHPTGELFF. The CDR3 region has the DNA TGCGCCAGCAGCCACCCTACCGGGGAGCTGTTTTTT.

J is TRBJ1-1 and V is TRBV7-8, with 10 nucleotides matching TRBD1. The CDR3 contains 17 residues. Germline V gene data show CDR1 as SGHVS and CDR2 as FQNEAQ. V was pared by 4 bases and J by 0 bases, with 8 bases of the junction left unmatched. DNA for the CDR3: TGTGCCAGCAGCTCTCCGGGACAGGGGCTTATGAACACTGAAGCTTTCTTT. Residues: CASSSPGQGLMNTEAFF.

This clonotype appeared once. The V call is TRBV4-1, the J call TRBJ1-1, with 7 bases lining up with TRBD1. After removal of 3 bases from V and 7 bases from J, the junction contained 11 bases not matched to a gene. Germline loops: CDR1 MGHRA, CDR2 YSYEKL. The CDR3 extends over 15 amino acids. The chain's CDR3 is CASSQKGTVLGEAFF. The CDR3 nucleotides read TGCGCCAGCAGCCAGAAAGGGACAGTTCTAGGTGAAGCTTTCTTT.

This clonotype is labeled as medium-sized. The chain links TRBV28 to TRBJ1-4, with D unclear. The germline CDR1 and CDR2 sequences are MDHEN and SYDVKM. This CDR3 spans 15 amino acids. The V gene lost 5 bases and the J gene lost 4 bases, with 14 bases spanning the gap. The CDR3, as DNA: TGTGCCAGCAGTCTGTACAGTGAGGTTAATGAAAAACTGTTTTTT. Translating it yields CASSLYSEVNEKLFF.

The chain joins TRBV4-2 to TRBJ2-1, with D hard to call. Deletions cut 1 base from V and 6 bases from J, with 10 bases between. CDR3 length: 14 amino acids. Germline lookup yields CDR1 LGHNA and CDR2 YNFKEQ. The CDR3 sequence is CASSQASARNEQFF. DNA of the CDR3: TGTGCCAGCAGCCAAGCGTCGGCACGCAATGAGCAGTTCTTC.

The chain is built from TRBV11-2 and TRBJ2-1, with D uncertain. Trimming left V 6 bases short and J 10 bases short, with 13 bases between. The CDR3 runs to 12 residues. The germline CDR1 and CDR2 sequences are SGHAT and FQNNGV. The CDR3 sequence is CASRRLGQEQFF. In DNA form, the CDR3 reads TGTGCCAGCAGGCGTTTGGGTCAGGAGCAGTTCTTC.

The gene calls are TRBV12-5 and TRBJ2-1; D might be TRBD1 (7 bases). Trimming removed 7 bases at V and 5 bases at J, with 18 bases between. The CDR3 is 15 amino acids. Germline V gene lookup returns CDR1 LGHNT and CDR2 FRNRAP. CDR3 sequence reads: CASAPRQGGDNEQFF. The CDR3 DNA reads as TGTGCTAGTGCCCCCAGGCAGGGGGGAGACAATGAGCAGTTCTTC.

The table lists this clonotype with many counts. The chain has TRBV20-1 and TRBJ2-7; D is unresolved. Per the germline V gene, CDR1 is DFQATT and CDR2 is SNEGSKA (reference sequence). This CDR3 has 17 amino acids. Trimming pared 0 bases from V and 5 bases from J, leaving 23 bases between. The CDR3 region is CSARDFRAIHLVDEQYF. CDR3 nucleotide sequence: TGCAGTGCTAGAGATTTCCGGGCAATCCACTTGGTGGACGAGCAGTACTTC.

The CDR3 loop reads CASSAGVWPGNTIYF. CDR3 DNA: TGTGCCAGCAGCGCCGGCGTTTGGCCTGGAAACACCATATATTTT. The chain links TRBV27 to TRBJ1-3; no clear D gene. Trimming took 6 bases from V and 2 from J, leaving 14 bases between them. The CDR3 has 15 residues. Germline V gene data show CDR1 as MNHEY and CDR2 as SMNVEV (reference sequence).

The chain has TRBV28 and TRBJ2-2, with D possibly being TRBD1 (5 bases). This CDR3 is 15 amino acids long. V gave up 2 bases and J gave up 2 bases, with 9 bases separating them. Germline V gene sequence: CDR1 MDHEN, CDR2 SYDVKM. CDR3 amino acids: CASSLPGHNTGELFF. The CDR3 nucleotides read TGTGCCAGCAGTTTACCCGGACATAACACCGGGGAGCTGTTTTTT.

V and J are TRBV20-1 and TRBJ1-1; TRBD1 might be the D (5 bases). V was shortened by 3 bases and J by 0 bases, with 8 bases between the two germline ends. The CDR3 loop spans 13 amino acids. CDR1 and CDR2 from the germline V gene are DFQATT and SNEGSKA (reference sequence). This chain's CDR3 is CSASEGLNTEAFF. CDR3 coding DNA: TGCAGTGCTAGTGAGGGGCTGAACACTGAAGCTTTCTTT.

This clonotype was detected ten times or more. The chain joins TRBV5-1 to TRBJ2-1, with a weak D call TRBD1 (5 bases). Germline assignment: CDR1 SGHRS and CDR2 YFSETQ. V lost 0 bases to trimming and J lost 1 base, with 11 bases between them. The CDR3 is 16 amino acids. CDR3 in amino acids: CASSLAQGSSYNEQFF. The CDR3 nucleotides are TGCGCCAGCAGCTTGGCTCAGGGTTCGTCCTACAATGAGCAGTTCTTC.

This clonotype has a handful of counts. CDR3 sequence: CASSPSGELFF. The CDR3, as DNA: TGTGCCAGCAGCCCTTCGGGGGAGCTGTTTTTT. The chain is built from TRBV11-2 and TRBJ2-2, with D unresolved. The V gene lost 5 bases and the J gene lost 8 bases, with 6 bases spanning the gap. CDR1 SGHAT and CDR2 FQNNGV come from the germline V gene. The CDR3 has 11 amino acids.